This T cell receptor (beta chain) is drawn from a study of T cells expressing NK-cell markers. Study background: Obtained from sorted CD3+CD56+NKG2C+, CD3+CD56+NKG2C- and CD3+CD56-NKG2C+ T cells were the TCR beta repertoires. Sequenced donors, eight in total, included seven who were HCMV-seropositive and one who was seronegative. Study-level results: The study left the HCMV specificity of expanded NKG2C+ T cell clones unresolved.

The CDR3 consists of 13 residues. Germline CDR1 reads SQVTM; CDR2 reads ANQGSEA. What made the TCR beta cDNA was 5'RACE template switching with UMIs. After re-calling the 5' RACE reads, TCRdb lists one entry per CDR3 protein, DNA absent. Here the sample table reports over 120,000 distinct CDR3 sequences. In regard to this clonotype: Its antigen is unidentified.

This chain links TRBV29-1 with TRBJ1-1; TCRdb proposes TRBD1, but this gene call is untestable without DNA. Specimen: blood T cells: a sorted CD56 or NKG2C T cell subset, CD4+ or CD8+ T cells, or bulk PBMC T cells (not recorded which). The TCR originated in a man aged 18 to 30 in good health. The CDR3 sequence: CSVEKGVGTEAFF. The full variable domain, completed using reference TRBV29-1 and TRBJ1-1, is SAVISQKPSRDICQRGTSLTIQCQVDSQVTMMFWYRQQPGQSLTLIATANQGSEATYESGFVIDKFPISRPNLTFSTLTVSNMSPEDSSIYLCSVEKGVGTEAFFGQGTRLTVV.